This T cell receptor (beta chain) originates from a study of T-cell reconstitution after alpha-beta-depleted transplantation in children. The TCRbeta library incorporated unique molecular identifiers. TCRdb re-analysed the PCR reads in MiXCR, keeping a single row per CDR3 protein. This sample has around 480,000 distinct CDR3 sequences; 30% to 35% occur once, and the top ten carry more than 2%. Germline CDR1 is MDHEN and CDR2 is SYDVKM. The CDR3 consists of 14 residues. Trimming cost V 4 bases and J 7 bases, with 11 bases left between them. The sample was PBMCs from the stem cell graft donor, taken from the stem cell graft. V and J are TRBV28 and TRBJ2-6; D is ambiguous. This TCR derives from a human donor who donated a stem cell graft to a child with aplastic anemia. CDR3 nucleotide sequence: TGTGCCAGCAGTTCCCTCCGTGGAGCCAACGTCCTGACTTTC. Translating it yields CASSSLRGANVLTF. Drawing the rest from reference TRBV28 and TRBJ2-6, the complete variable domain is DVKVTQSSRYLVKRTGEKVFLECVQDMDHENMFWYRQDPGLGLRLIYFSYDVKMKEKGDIPEGYSVSREKKERFSLILESASTNQTSMYLCASSSLRGANVLTFGAGSRLTVL.